Below are 2 T cell receptor beta chains sequenced from a single sample in a study of CD8 T cells in Susac syndrome. 0.5 to 1 ug RNA was reverse transcribed with random hexamers. TCRdb redid the calling of the immunoSEQ multiplex PCR reads with MiXCR, one entry per CDR3 protein. The table lists about 180,000 distinct CDR3 sequences, 85% to 95% of them singletons, with roughly 0.094% in the top ten. The sequenced material came from CD4+ T cells from PBMCs. The receptor source for this set is a human donor with multiple sclerosis.

The chain uses TRBV7-2 and TRBJ2-1, with D unclear. Germline values: CDR1 SGHTA, CDR2 FQGNSA. The V end was cut by 6 bases, the J end by 6 bases, with 12 bases between. The CDR3 contains 13 residues. The CDR3 DNA follows: TGTGCCAGCAGGGTTTCCCGATCCAATGAGCAGTTCTTC. Its translation is CASRVSRSNEQFF.

V is TRBV15 and J is TRBJ1-3, with a weak D call TRBD1 (5 bases). Germline CDR1 reads LNHNV; CDR2 reads YYDKDF (reference sequence). The CDR3 has 14 amino acids. V lost 3 bases and J 0 bases, leaving 6 bases between the germline ends. CDR3 loop: CATSRDNSGNTIYF. DNA for the CDR3: TGTGCCACCAGCAGGGACAACTCTGGAAACACCATATATTTT.